Below are 8 T cell receptor beta chains sequenced from a single sample in a study of blood T cell repertoires in COVID-19 (dated by TCRdb to the early 2020s). The library was prepared using the immunoSEQ multiplex PCR assay. In its TCRdb copy, this immuneACCESS table keeps in-frame sequences only and misses some clones. Where compared with another copy, unresolved V genes explain less than half of these, and the others have no known cause. This sample comprises 55,000 to 80,000 clones, approximately 83% of them detected only once. The top ten clonotypes cover approximately 12% of the sample. Sequencing used peripheral blood. The receptors originated from a human donor in a cohort sampled during active COVID-19.

This clone has a single count. The V call is TRBV2, the J call TRBJ1-2; TRBD1 is a possible D gene (5 bases). This CDR3 is 15 amino acids long. The V end lost 6 bases, the J end lost 4 bases, and 18 bases lay between the germline ends. Germline values: CDR1 SNHLY, CDR2 FYNNEI. CDR3 coding DNA: TGTGCCAGCAGGAAACCCCTCGCCGGGGGCTATGGCTACACCTTC. This codes for CASRKPLAGGYGYTF.

This chain connects TRBV5-4 to TRBJ2-7; weak D call: TRBD2 (5 bases). The CDR3 contains 13 residues. The V and J ends lost 4 bases and 5 bases respectively, with 13 bases between them. Germline values: CDR1 SGHNT, CDR2 YYREEE (reference sequence). The DNA for the CDR3 is TGTGCCAGCAGCACCTACTCTAGCAACGAGCAGTACTTC. Amino acid sequence: CASSTYSSNEQYF. The full variable domain, with the rest looked up from reference TRBV5-4 and TRBJ2-7, is ETGVTQSPTHLIKTRGQQVTLRCSSQSGHNTVSWYQQALGQGPQFIFQYYREEENGRGNFPPRFSGLQFPNYSSELNVNALELDDSALYLCASSTYSSNEQYFGPGTRLTVT.

The genes are TRBV5-1 and TRBJ2-6, with 7 bases matching TRBD1. This CDR3 region has 18 residues. Trimming took 5 bases from V and 0 from J; bases not matched to a gene: 11. Germline V gene data show CDR1 as SGHRS and CDR2 as YFSETQ. Here the CDR3 DNA reads TGCGCCAGCAGTTCCCCAGGGGGTCCTCTCTCTGGGGCCAACGTCCTGACTTTC. Translated: CASSSPGGPLSGANVLTF.

The V call is TRBV5-4, the J call TRBJ1-2; 9 nucleotides align to TRBD1. The V gene end was trimmed by 4 bases and the J gene end by 0 bases; junction bases not matched to a gene: 10. This CDR3 has 17 amino acids. Germline CDR1 is SGHNT and CDR2 is YYREEE (reference sequence). CDR3 in DNA: TGTGCCAGCAGCCGTGGGGGACAGGGATTCTCTAACTATGGCTACACCTTC. It is translated as CASSRGGQGFSNYGYTF.

The genes are TRBV18 and TRBJ2-7, with 11 positions matching TRBD1. The CDR3 runs to 15 residues. V lost 3 bases and J lost 5; bases outside the gene matches: 6. The germline CDR1 and CDR2 sequences are KGHSH and LQKENI. CDR3 DNA: TGTGCCAGCTCACCGCGGGACAGGGGGTGGGACGAGCAGTACTTC. This encodes CASSPRDRGWDEQYF.

The gene calls are TRBV7-9 and TRBJ1-2, with D uncertain. The germline V gene has CDR1 SEHNR and CDR2 FQNEAQ (reference sequence). The CDR3 sequence is 12 residues long. The V gene lost 3 bases and the J gene lost 4 bases, with 6 bases spanning the gap. DNA of the CDR3: TGTGCCAGCAGCTTTACTACCTATGGCTACACCTTC. Amino acids: CASSFTTYGYTF.

This clone appeared a few times. J is TRBJ2-3 and V is TRBV9, with D maybe TRBD2 (7 bases). This CDR3 has 16 residues. Per germline, CDR1 SGDLS and CDR2 YYNGEE. V was cut by 3 bases and J by 1 base, with 15 bases left in between. In nucleotides, the CDR3 is TGTGCCAGCAGCGCGTCTGGGGGGGCCGGCACAGATACGCAGTATTTT. Amino acids: CASSASGGAGTDTQYF.

The V call is TRBV7-2, the J call TRBJ2-1; the D is unclear. V was pared by 1 base and J by 10 bases, with 8 bases between. Germline lookup yields CDR1 SGHTA and CDR2 FQGNSA. This CDR3 spans 12 amino acids. The CDR3 is CASSLDRVEQFF. CDR3 in DNA: TGTGCCAGCAGCTTAGATCGAGTGGAGCAGTTCTTC. Supplemented by reference TRBV7-2 and TRBJ2-1, the full variable domain reads GAGVSQSPSNKVTEKGKDVELRCDPISGHTALYWYRQSLGQGLEFLIYFQGNSAPDKSGLPSDRFSAERTGGSVSTLTIQRTQQEDSAVYLCASSLDRVEQFFGPGTRLTVL.